This TCR beta chain was sequenced for a study of CD8+ T cells in alopecia areata. Looked up from germline, CDR1 is SQVTM and CDR2 is ANQGSEA. CDR3 length: 12 amino acids. Trimming removed 4 bases from V and 2 bases from J, with 8 bases in between. Documented treatment: oral pan-JAK inhibitor, 5-10 mg twice daily. RNA, once extracted, was reverse transcribed into cDNA for use as the sequencing template. Generated by immunoSEQ multiplex PCR, the TCRdb table keeps only in-frame clones and is missing some. The sample consists of more than 85,000 clones, approximately 60% of them appearing once. The starting material was CD8+ T cells sorted from blood, obtained at week 4, from a patient treated with tofacitinib. The sequence was obtained from a human donor with alopecia areata. V is TRBV29-1 and J is TRBJ2-5; no clear D gene. DNA for the CDR3: TGCAGCGTTGTGCCTACTCAAGAGACCCAGTACTTC. The encoded protein is CSVVPTQETQYF.